These 27 T cell receptor beta chains came from one sample sequenced in a study of OX40 agonist ivuxolimab in advanced cancers. Profiling relied on immunoSEQ multiplex PCR, and the TCRdb table lists in-frame clones only, not all of them. The data contain 55,000 to 80,000 clones, over 70% of them singletons. The input for sequencing was CD4+ or CD8+ T cells sorted from blood, taken in a trial of the OX40 agonist ivuxolimab. These receptors came from an adult with an advanced solid tumor such as melanoma, head and neck, liver or kidney cancer.

The V call is TRBV21-1, the J call TRBJ2-5; the table's D gene call, TRBD1, was not cross checked with the DNA. TRBV21-1 is a recognized pseudogene. The CDR3 is made up of 18 amino acids. The DNA of the CDR3 is TGTGCCAGCAGCAAACGGGTACTCATGGACAGGCTTCAAGAGACCCAGTACTTC. This encodes CASSKRVLMDRLQETQYF.

V and J are TRBV5-4 and TRBJ2-2; D unresolved. Trimming shortened V by 0 bases and J by 3 bases, and 9 bases separated the two germline ends. Germline loops: CDR1 SGHNT, CDR2 YYREEE (reference sequence). CDR3 length: 15 amino acids. This CDR3 is CASSLGGRHTGELFF. CDR3 in DNA: TGTGCCAGCAGCTTGGGTGGCAGACACACCGGGGAGCTGTTTTTT.

The rearrangement links TRBV7-3 to TRBJ2-7; 8 bases are shared with TRBD2. With V trimmed by 5 bases and J by 4 bases, 4 bases remained unmatched. The CDR3 covers 13 residues. Germline CDR1 SGHTA, CDR2 FQGTGA. CDR3 sequence: CASSMVAGYEQYF. The CDR3 bases are TGTGCCAGCAGCATGGTAGCGGGGTACGAGCAGTACTTC.

The chain is built from TRBV30 and TRBJ2-2; D unclear. Trimming took off 3 bases at V and 6 bases at J, with 8 bases between the two ends. The CDR3 sequence is 12 residues long. Per the germline V gene, CDR1 is GTSNPN and CDR2 is SVGIG (reference sequence). The CDR3 protein is CAWRGPPGELFF. The DNA for the CDR3 is TGTGCCTGGAGGGGCCCTCCCGGGGAGCTGTTTTTT.

The chain carries TRBV9 and TRBJ2-7, with TRBD1 as a possible D gene (6 bases). From germline, CDR1 is SGDLS and CDR2 YYNGEE. The CDR3 spans 14 residues. V was clipped by 3 bases and J by 3 bases, with 13 bases between them. The CDR3 DNA reads TGTGCCAGCAGCGGGACAGAAAACCGCTACGAGCAGTACTTC. Residues: CASSGTENRYEQYF. Using reference TRBV9 and TRBJ2-7 for the parts outside the CDR3, the full variable domain is DSGVTQTPKHLITATGQRVTLRCSPRSGDLSVYWYQQSLDQGLQFLIQYYNGEERAKGNILERFSAQQFPDLHSELNLSSLELGDSALYFCASSGTENRYEQYFGPGTRLTVT.

This clone was observed a single time. The V call is TRBV25-1, the J call TRBJ2-3, with a tentative D call TRBD1 (5 bases). The CDR3 is 11 amino acids. Germline CDR1 and CDR2: MGHDK and SYGVNS. Trimming shortened V by 11 bases and J by 7 bases, and 13 bases separated the two germline ends. DNA of the CDR3: TGTGCCTGCCGAAGGGGCCATACGCAGTATTTT. Protein sequence: CACRRGHTQYF.

This clone turned up a few times. CDR3 protein: CASLGQHQPQHF. In DNA, the CDR3 is TGTGCCAGCTTGGGGCAGCATCAGCCCCAGCATTTT. The genes are TRBV28 and TRBJ1-5; tentatively, D is TRBD1 (5 bases). Germline V gene sequence: CDR1 MDHEN, CDR2 SYDVKM. The ends were cut back, 8 bases at V and 5 bases at J, with 10 bases in the middle. CDR3 length equals 12 residues.

The chain couples TRBV10-3 to TRBJ1-1; possible D gene TRBD1, 6 bases. V lost 0 bases, J lost 8 bases, and 13 bases lay in between. Germline assignment: CDR1 ENHRY and CDR2 SYGVKD. CDR3 length equals 14 residues. The CDR3 spells CAISESGPGQEAFF. The CDR3 DNA reads TGTGCCATCAGTGAGTCTGGACCGGGACAAGAAGCTTTCTTT.

The chain recombines TRBV7-9 with TRBJ1-2, with D unresolved. V was clipped by 5 bases and J by 6 bases, with 13 bases between them. There are 13 residues in the CDR3. Germline V gives CDR1 SEHNR, CDR2 FQNEAQ (reference sequence). CDR3 nucleotides: TGTGCCAGCAGCCCGGGCGGTGTGAATGGCTACACCTTC. As protein: CASSPGGVNGYTF. The whole variable domain, filled in from reference TRBV7-9 and TRBJ1-2, reads DTGVSQNPRHKITKRGQNVTFRCDPISEHNRLYWYRQTLGQGPEFLTYFQNEAQLEKSRLLSDRFSAERPKGSFSTLEIQRTEQGDSAMYLCASSPGGVNGYTFGSGTRLTVV.

The genes are TRBV19 and TRBJ2-3; perhaps D is TRBD1 or TRBD2 (5 bases each). The CDR3 consists of 14 residues. Per germline, CDR1 LNHDA and CDR2 SQIVND (reference sequence). V shed 7 bases and J shed 1 base, with 12 bases lying between them. CDR3 sequence: CASKSRGGTDTQYF. CDR3 bases: TGTGCCAGTAAGAGTCGAGGGGGCACAGATACGCAGTATTTT.

V gene TRBV4-2 combines with J gene TRBJ1-5, with TRBD1 matching 12 bases. The ends lost 5 bases at V and 1 base at J; junction bases unmatched: 9. CDR1 LGHNA and CDR2 YNFKEQ come from the germline V gene. The CDR3 runs to 18 residues. The CDR3 bases are TGTGCCAGCAGCACGGGACAGGGGGCGCGCAGAAGCAATCAGCCCCAGCATTTT. Translation gives CASSTGQGARRSNQPQHF.

The chain joins TRBV30 to TRBJ1-5; D is perhaps TRBD1 (6 bases). The CDR3 runs 15 residues. Germline lookup yields CDR1 GTSNPN and CDR2 SVGIG (reference sequence). V lost 5 bases, J lost 3 bases, and 17 bases lay in between. DNA for the CDR3: TGTGCCTGGCAAGCGGACAGACTCCCCAATCAGCCCCAGCATTTT. Protein sequence: CAWQADRLPNQPQHF. Together with reference TRBV30 and TRBJ1-5, the CDR3 gives the full variable domain: SQTIHQWPATLVQPVGSPLSLECTVEGTSNPNLYWYRQAAGRGLQLLFYSVGIGQISSEVPQNLSASRPQDRQFILSSKKLLLSDSGFYLCAWQADRLPNQPQHFGDGTRLSIL.

The chain links TRBV6-5 to TRBJ2-2; D not certain. The length of the CDR3 is 14 residues. Germline CDR1 reads MNHEY; CDR2 reads SVGAGI. With 4 bases removed from V and 5 bases from J, the gap between germline ends came to 11 bases. The CDR3 loop is CASSSSSGTGELFF. The DNA of the CDR3 is TGTGCCAGCAGTTCCTCGAGTGGGACCGGGGAGCTGTTTTTT.

This sequence joins TRBV6-5 and TRBJ2-3; the D is unclear. The germline gives CDR1 MNHEY, CDR2 SVGAGI. This CDR3 is built from 14 residues. V lost 5 bases to trimming and J lost 2 bases, with 11 bases between them. Here the CDR3 reads CASSVGPPTDTQYF. The CDR3 DNA sequence: TGTGCCAGCAGTGTTGGACCACCCACAGATACGCAGTATTTT.

The genes are TRBV5-1 and TRBJ2-3; tentatively, D is TRBD1 or TRBD2 (6 bases each). Germline CDR1 reads SGHRS; CDR2 reads YFSETQ. This CDR3 contains 15 residues. V was shortened by 3 bases and J by 1 base, with 12 bases between the two germline ends. The CDR3 coding sequence is TGCGCCAGCAGCTCGGGGGCGGTTGGCACAGATACGCAGTATTTT. Encoded protein: CASSSGAVGTDTQYF.

This clone was recorded only once. The chain uses TRBV4-1 and TRBJ2-6; possibly TRBD1 or TRBD2 for D (5 bases each). The CDR3 totals 18 residues. Trimming shortened V by 4 bases and J by 3 bases, and 19 bases separated the two germline ends. Per the germline V gene, CDR1 is MGHRA and CDR2 is YSYEKL. In DNA form, the CDR3 reads TGCGCCAGCAGCCTCCGCCGGGGCCCCCGCGATGGGGCCAACGTCCTGACTTTC. It translates to CASSLRRGPRDGANVLTF.

CDR3 nucleotide sequence: TGCGCCAGCAGCTTGGAGGCAGGGGCTACCTCCTACAATGAGCAGTTCTTC. Protein product: CASSLEAGATSYNEQFF. This chain joins TRBV5-1 and TRBJ2-1; the D gene is possibly TRBD1 (6 bases). CDR3 length: 17 amino acids. Trimming removed 0 bases from V and 0 bases from J, with 13 bases in between. The germline V gene encodes CDR1 SGHRS and CDR2 YFSETQ.

The chain joins TRBV7-8 to TRBJ1-5; D is uncertain. V gave up 5 bases and J gave up 2 bases, with 10 bases separating them. The CDR3 contains 14 residues. The V gene's germline CDR1 is SGHVS and CDR2 FQNEAQ. This CDR3 is CASSAPVGNQPQHF. In DNA form, the CDR3 reads TGTGCCAGCAGCGCCCCAGTCGGCAATCAGCCCCAGCATTTT.

The rearrangement uses TRBV28 and TRBJ2-2, with 13 bases lining up with TRBD2. With V trimmed by 3 bases and J by 5 bases, 15 bases remained unmatched. Per germline, CDR1 MDHEN and CDR2 SYDVKM. The CDR3 covers 20 residues. CDR3 bases: TGTGCCAGCAGTTTCGACCCCCGAACTAGCGGGGGGGCGAGAACCGGGGAGCTGTTTTTT. Translating gives CASSFDPRTSGGARTGELFF.

The chain is built from TRBV11-2 and TRBJ2-1; 9 nucleotides agree with TRBD2. Germline CDR1 is SGHAT and CDR2 is FQNNGV. V shed 1 base and J 4 bases; nucleotides not matched to a gene: 5. The CDR3 is 16 residues long. The CDR3 sequence is CASSLVGSGGYNEQFF. The CDR3, as DNA: TGTGCCAGCAGCTTAGTCGGTAGCGGGGGTTACAATGAGCAGTTCTTC.

This chain connects TRBV28 to TRBJ2-1, with D perhaps TRBD1 (5 bases). This CDR3 region has 16 residues. Germline CDR1 and CDR2: MDHEN and SYDVKM. V lost 7 bases and J 0 bases, leaving 16 bases between the germline ends. CDR3 DNA: TGTGCCAGCACCCTCACGACAGCCAGCTCCTACAATGAGCAGTTCTTC. Translated: CASTLTTASSYNEQFF.

The chain links TRBV9 to TRBJ2-6; D is possibly TRBD1 (6 bases). Germline V CDR1 and CDR2: SGDLS, YYNGEE. The CDR3 loop spans 19 amino acids. V was pared by 2 bases and J by 0 bases, with 18 bases between. CDR3 sequence: CASSVDWDTGFSGANVLTF. Here the CDR3 DNA reads TGTGCCAGCAGCGTTGACTGGGACACAGGTTTCTCTGGGGCCAACGTCCTGACTTTC.

The chain combines TRBV28 with TRBJ2-1; either TRBD1 or TRBD2 may fit D (6 bases each). There are 15 residues in the CDR3. Trimming shortened V by 5 bases and J by 0 bases, and 11 bases separated the two germline ends. In germline, CDR1 is MDHEN, CDR2 SYDVKM. Here the CDR3 DNA reads TGTGCCAGCAGTAAGGGGGGTGGCTCCTACAATGAGCAGTTCTTC. It encodes CASSKGGGSYNEQFF.

The table lists this clone with a few counts. The chain carries TRBV6-1 and TRBJ2-7; maybe TRBD1 (6 bases). Between the trimmed V and J ends, which lost 1 base and 3 bases, there was a span of 10 bases. This CDR3 is 14 amino acids long. Germline lookup yields CDR1 MNHNS and CDR2 SASEGT. CDR3 sequence: CASSEEQGSYEQYV. The CDR3 region has the DNA TGTGCCAGCAGTGAAGAACAGGGCAGCTACGAGCAGTACGTC.

This clone was seen only a few times. V gene TRBV28 combines with J gene TRBJ2-2; TRBD2 aligns across 10 bases. The CDR3 loop spans 15 amino acids. Germline lookup yields CDR1 MDHEN and CDR2 SYDVKM. After removal of 8 bases from V and 5 bases from J, the junction contained 8 bases not matched to a gene. The CDR3 coding sequence is TGTGCCAGCCGTGCGGGGACTAGCGAGACCGGGGAGCTGTTTTTT. Translating it yields CASRAGTSETGELFF.

This clone was observed once. The chain has TRBV18 and TRBJ1-1, with 8 nucleotides matching TRBD1. The V gene's germline CDR1 is KGHSH and CDR2 LQKENI. This CDR3 contains 14 residues. J was trimmed by 2 bases and V by 2 bases; bases with no gene match: 1. CDR3 DNA sequence: TGTGCCAGCTCACCAACAGGGGGAAACACTGAAGCTTTCTTT. Amino acid sequence: CASSPTGGNTEAFF.

This chain links TRBV6-1 with TRBJ1-2; 10 bases agree with TRBD1. After removal of 3 bases from V and 3 bases from J, the junction contained 4 bases not matched to a gene. Germline CDR1 and CDR2: MNHNS and SASEGT. CDR3 length: 15 amino acids. This chain's CDR3 is CASSEGTGVDYGYTF. The CDR3 bases are TGTGCCAGCAGTGAGGGGACAGGGGTTGACTATGGCTACACCTTC.